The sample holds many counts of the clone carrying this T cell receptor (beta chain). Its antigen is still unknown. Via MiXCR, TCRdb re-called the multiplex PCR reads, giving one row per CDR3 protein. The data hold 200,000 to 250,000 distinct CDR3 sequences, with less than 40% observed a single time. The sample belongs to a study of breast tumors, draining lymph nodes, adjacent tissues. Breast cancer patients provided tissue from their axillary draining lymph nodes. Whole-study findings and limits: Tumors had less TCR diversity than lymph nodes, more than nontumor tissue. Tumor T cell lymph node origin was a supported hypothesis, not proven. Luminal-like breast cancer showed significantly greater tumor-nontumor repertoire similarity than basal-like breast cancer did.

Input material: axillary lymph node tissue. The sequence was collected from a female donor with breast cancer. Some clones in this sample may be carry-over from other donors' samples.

CDR3 coding DNA: TGTGCCATCAGTGAGGACAGGGGGCAAACCGGGGAGCTGTTTTTT. It yields the protein CAISEDRGQTGELFF. This sequence joins TRBV10-3 and TRBJ2-2, with 10 bases lining up with TRBD1. V trimming: 2 bases; J trimming: 5 bases; junction bases outside the gene matches: 2. Looked up from germline, CDR1 is ENHRY and CDR2 is SYGVKD. This CDR3 contains 15 residues.